These T cell receptor beta chains were read from a single sample in a study of blood T cell repertoires in COVID-19. The method was immunoSEQ multiplex PCR; TCRdb's version includes in-frame clones alone and lacks a portion of them. The sample consists of around 140,000 clones, approximately 88% of them appearing once. The source material was peripheral blood. Receptors originate from a woman aged 45 to 65 with acute or convalescent COVID-19. CDR3s include the opening cysteine and the closing phenylalanine or tryptophan. A D gene is named only where the DNA matches it firmly. Clone size is shown for a subset of rows, as once, few, many or a class of expanded clone.

v_call	j_call	clone_size	d_call	cdr3_nt	cdr3_aa
TRBV19	TRBJ2-1	NA	NA	TGTGCCAGCCGCATGGACACCTACAATGAGCAGTTCTTC	CASRMDTYNEQFF
TRBV11-1	TRBJ2-3	NA	NA	TGTGCCAGCAGCTTATTCGCGGGCATAGATTCGCAGTATTTT	CASSLFAGIDSQYF
TRBV28	TRBJ1-5	NA	NA	TGTGCCAGCAGTTTAGCCCGGGACACCGCGAGGAGGCCCCAGCATTTT	CASSLARDTARRPQHF
TRBV6-5	TRBJ1-3	NA	NA	TGTGCCAGCAGTTCGGGCAGTCGCACCCGGGGGAACACCATATATTTT	CASSSGSRTRGNTIYF
TRBV7-9	TRBJ1-1	NA	NA	TGTGCCAGCAGGCCGCCAGGGGCGGCTGAAGCTTTCTTT	CASRPPGAAEAFF
TRBV3-1/TRBV3-2	TRBJ2-1	NA	TRBD2	TGTGCCAGCAGCCAGAACAGCGGGGTATACAATGAGCAGTTCTTC	CASSQNSGVYNEQFF
TRBV9	TRBJ1-4	NA	TRBD1	TGTGCCAGCAGCCCATGGGACAGGGGCAGCACTAATGAAAAACTGTTTTTT	CASSPWDRGSTNEKLFF
TRBV10-1	TRBJ2-7	NA	TRBD2	TGCGCCAGCAGTGAGTCGAAAGCGGGGAGCTACGAGCAGTACTTC	CASSESKAGSYEQYF
TRBV5-1	TRBJ1-3	NA	NA	TGCGCCAGCAGCTTACAGGCCAGCTCTGGAAACACCATATATTTT	CASSLQASSGNTIYF
TRBV4-1	TRBJ2-1	NA	NA	TGCGCCAGCAGCCCCCCCAGCGCCTACAATGAGCAGTTCTTC	CASSPPSAYNEQFF
TRBV30	TRBJ1-2	NA	TRBD1	TGTGCCTGGACACAGGGGGCTGGGAGATTCTATGGCTACACCTTC	CAWTQGAGRFYGYTF
TRBV7-2	TRBJ2-2	once	TRBD1	TGTGCCAGCAGCTTAGTGGCAGGGGGGAACACCGGGGAGCTGTTTTTT	CASSLVAGGNTGELFF
TRBV5-1	TRBJ1-2	NA	TRBD1	TGCGCCAGCAGCATCGGACAGGGGAACTATGGCTACACCTTC	CASSIGQGNYGYTF
TRBV25-1	TRBJ2-5	NA	TRBD1	TGTGCCAGCAGTGGACGGGACAGACAAGAGACCCAGTACTTC	CASSGRDRQETQYF
TRBV7-9	TRBJ2-1	NA	NA	TGTGCCAGCAGCCCCAGAGGGAGCTCCTACAATGAGCAGTTCTTC	CASSPRGSSYNEQFF
TRBV9	TRBJ2-7	NA	NA	TGTGCCAGCAGCCCATCCCCCCTTAGCTCCTACGAGCAGTACTTC	CASSPSPLSSYEQYF
TRBV11-2	TRBJ1-2	NA	TRBD1	TGTGCCAGCACCTTAGACAGGGCAGCCTATGGCTACACCTTC	CASTLDRAAYGYTF
TRBV5-1	TRBJ1-1	NA	NA	TGCGCCAGCAGCTTCGCGGAACAGGAACACACTGAAGCTTTCTTT	CASSFAEQEHTEAFF
TRBV4-1	TRBJ2-3	NA	NA	TGCGCCAGCAGCCAAGAGTTCAGTAGCGGCGGGGCGCAGTATTTT	CASSQEFSSGGAQYF
TRBV7-9	TRBJ1-2	NA	TRBD1	TGTGCCAGCGCACAGGGGATTTGGTATGGCTACACCTTC	CASAQGIWYGYTF
TRBV2	TRBJ2-7	NA	NA	TGTGCCAGCATCCGGGACACATCCTACGAGCAGTACTTC	CASIRDTSYEQYF
TRBV29-1	TRBJ2-1	NA	TRBD2	TGCAGCGTCTTGGGGCTAGCGGGAGGGAAAAACAATGAGCAGTTCTTC	CSVLGLAGGKNNEQFF
TRBV19	TRBJ2-5	NA	TRBD1	TGTGCCAGTAGCTGGACAGGGAGGCGAGAGACCCAGTACTTC	CASSWTGRRETQYF